The T cell receptor (beta chain) under discussion was sequenced for a study of blood T cells in healthy people across ages (dated by TCRdb to about 2015). Some background on the complete study: In model experiments, template switching captured about one uniquely barcoded TCR beta cDNA molecule for every two T cells. Using deep sequencing normalized with unique cDNA molecular identifiers, the study measured how TCR beta repertoire diversity changes with age. The donors were divided into four age groups: young (average around 16 years), middle-aged (approximately 42), aged (62) and long-lived (82). Donors of different ages were randomly distributed across sequencing lanes to avoid experimental bias. The study analyzed two additional independent replicas of 1 million unique cDNA reads from the same blood draw for two donors, one aged 18 to 30 and one aged 80 or older.

The 39 donors, aged 6 to 90 years, were systemically healthy Caucasian individuals from Russia. Each donor gave around 9 milliliters of peripheral blood, collected into EDTA-treated Vacutainer tubes. Ficoll-Paque density-gradient centrifugation was used to isolate PBMCs, with at least 6.5 million per sample. Trizol reagent was used to extract total RNA from the PBMCs, yielding at least 6 micrograms per sample. The percentages of naive CD45RAhigh/CD27high T cells were determined by flow cytometry on a PBMC aliquot from every donor. Results the study describes overall, beyond this receptor: The CMV infection status of donors was not known, potentially confounding age-related changes in expanded clonotypes. There was a strong correlation between observed TCR beta diversity and the percentage of naive T cells measured by flow cytometry. Estimates of total diversity based on one million sequenced T cells were regarded as lower bounds and as underestimates. Compared with the aged group, the long-lived group had more naive CD4+ T cells, fewer expanded clones and increased TCR diversity, a pattern suggesting age selection. Observed TCR beta diversity per million T cells fell roughly linearly with age, and a significant reduction was already apparent by age approximately 41. Bulk unsorted PBMC profiling prevented conclusive comparison of naive and antigen-experienced compartments.

A note on this clonotype: The antigen it binds to is not known. Qualities for individual bases were not recorded, and no much larger clone is one base off.

The method behind the library was 5' RACE. Data came from an Illumina HiSeq 2500. A second PCR of about 6 to 11 cycles was run with a J-beta primer mix and a sample-barcoded 5' primer. Each TCR beta cDNA molecule received a unique molecular identifier from a template-switch 5' adaptor carrying 12 random nucleotides. Each sample yielded at least 3 million CDR3-containing paired-end reads. All of the RNA was converted into first-strand cDNA using the Mint cDNA synthesis kit, with a TRBC-specific oligonucleotide serving as the primer. Following uracil-DNA glycosylase treatment, a first 18-cycle PCR with universal primers M1SS and BC2_uni_R was performed on all cDNA. As for the original processing: Normalization of each sample was performed by random selection of 1 million high-quality reads, each carrying a distinct molecular identifier. Instead of being binned into consensus sequences, reads that shared molecular identifiers were thrown out. MiTCR, with a Q25 quality threshold and the strictest error-elimination algorithm, was used for CDR3 identification, clonotype clustering and error correction. A nonparametric unseen species model with Euler transformation was used to estimate a lower bound on total TCR beta diversity. The public sequencing data were trimmed at Q25 with fastp and processed into clonotypes with MiXCR by TCRdb, which kept only in-frame beta chains. Rows with a matching CDR3 protein are joined into one entry that keeps the most common DNA and genes. Here the V and J calls rest on TCRdb's processing, not on the authors' analysis. This sample lists about 1.1 million distinct CDR3 sequences; roughly two fifths were detected once. The ten largest clones capture roughly 13% of the sample.

This clonotype was obtained from a man aged 18-30 years in good health. The sequenced material came from blood.

The nucleotide sequence is TGCAGTGCTGTCACGGACTCCTACGAGCAGTACTTC. The resulting protein is CSAVTDSYEQYF. The chain was built from TRBV20-1 and TRBJ2-7; no D gene can be assigned with confidence. The CDR3 measures 12 amino acids from cysteine to phenylalanine. Only CDR3 DNA is held: 36 bases, read in frame from base 1. Trimming costs V 5 bases and J 0 bases, and their ends lie 8 bases apart. CDR1 is given as DFQATT and CDR2 as SNEGSKA, both from the germline V gene (reference sequence).